This TCR beta chain was retrieved from a study of long-term antiretroviral therapy in people with HIV. Germline V CDR1 and CDR2: MNHNS, SASEGT. The length of the CDR3 is 17 residues. V dropped 0 bases and J dropped 8; count of bases not matched to a gene: 13. General observations from the study: Repertoires with HIV possessed tighter CDR3 length spans than those of controls.

Details on this clone: Its antigen is unidentified.

Running of the v3.0 immunoSEQ assay took place at survey level. The repertoire was sequenced with immunoSEQ multiplex PCR; TCRdb's copy has only in-frame clones and lacks some. Of 25,000 to 40,000 clones listed, 70% to 90% are singletons. The sequenced sample was unsorted PBMCs, obtained 1.1 years after starting antiretroviral therapy. This clonotype was sampled from a young man with HIV. The genes are TRBV6-1 and TRBJ1-3; 7 bases are shared with TRBD1. CDR3 sequence reads: CASSEAPTGELEDTIYF. In DNA, the CDR3 is TGTGCCAGCAGTGAAGCACCCACAGGGGAACTTGAAGACACCATATATTTT.